This is a list of T cell receptor beta chains from one sample in a study of T cell responses to AZD1222 COVID-19 vaccine. Libraries were prepared by immunoSEQ multiplex PCR; TCRdb keeps only in-frame clonotypes and omits some of them. The table records approximately 80,000 clones, approximately 90% of them present only once. The sample was peripheral blood, taken on day 0 of AZD1222 vaccination. These receptors all stem from an adult in good health. Both conserved end residues are part of each CDR3. D genes are given only for firm matches. Rows give clone size only sometimes, using once, few, many, or a class for an expanded clone.

d_gene | j_gene | abundance | v_gene | CDR3nt | CDR3aa
. | TRBJ1-2 | . | TRBV7-9 | TGTGCCAGCAGCTTAAAAGGCGCACATGGCTACACCTTC | CASSLKGAHGYTF
TRBD1 | TRBJ1-1 | . | TRBV9 | TGTGCCAGCAGCGTAAGTAGGGACAGCTTCAATTCTATGAACACTGAAGCTTTCTTT | CASSVSRDSFNSMNTEAFF
TRBD2 | TRBJ2-5 | . | TRBV9 | TGTGCCAGCAGCGTAGGAGCGGGGGGGCCGGAGACCCAGTACTTC | CASSVGAGGPETQYF
. | TRBJ2-4 | once | TRBV3-1/TRBV3-2 | TGTGCCAGCACCCAAAGGGGTAGGGCCAAAAACATTCAGTACTTC | CASTQRGRAKNIQYF
. | TRBJ1-2 | . | TRBV29-1 | TGCGTCGCAGGTGACGGCTACACCTTC | CVAGDGYTF
TRBD1 | TRBJ1-1 | once | TRBV5-6 | TGTGCCAGCAGCTTGGTGGCAGGGGGCCGGACTGAAGCTTTCTTT | CASSLVAGGRTEAFF
TRBD1 | TRBJ2-1 | few | TRBV27 | TGTGCCAGCAGTTTATCGACAGGGTGGAGGTACAATGAGCAGTTCTTC | CASSLSTGWRYNEQFF
TRBD2 | TRBJ2-1 | . | TRBV5-1 | TGCGCCAGCAGCCCCATGGGGGCGGGGGGCCCAGTAGAGCAGTTCTTC | CASSPMGAGGPVEQFF
. | TRBJ2-1 | . | TRBV7-8 | TGTGCCAGCAGCTTACGAAGTCTCTCCTACAATGAGCAGTTCTTC | CASSLRSLSYNEQFF
. | TRBJ1-5 | . | TRBV19 | TGTGCCAGTAGTCGCTCCGGGGGCTGGGATCAGCCCCAGCATTTT | CASSRSGGWDQPQHF
. | TRBJ1-2 | . | TRBV2 | TGTGCCAGCAGTTGGGGGGGCGCAAACTATGGCTACACCTTC | CASSWGGANYGYTF
. | TRBJ2-1 | . | TRBV7-9 | TGTGCCAGCAGCTTACCAGGGATGAACAATGAGCAGTTCTTC | CASSLPGMNNEQFF
TRBD1 | TRBJ2-1 | . | TRBV6-2/TRBV6-3 | TGTGCCAGCAGTTCTGGACAGGGAAACTACAATGAGCAGTTCTTC | CASSSGQGNYNEQFF
. | TRBJ2-6 | . | TRBV2 | TGTGCCAGCATACCAGGGGAATCTGGGGCCAACGTCCTGACTTTC | CASIPGESGANVLTF
. | TRBJ2-5 | few | TRBV7-2 | TGTGCCAGCAGCTTAGTTACGGGGCTGGAGACCCAGTACTTC | CASSLVTGLETQYF
. | TRBJ2-5 | . | TRBV7-9 | TGTGCCAGCAGCCTAACAACAGGGTTAGAGACCCAGTACTTC | CASSLTTGLETQYF
. | TRBJ1-5 | . | TRBV4-3 | TGCGCCAGCAGCCAAGATAGGGTCAATCAGCCCCAGCATTTT | CASSQDRVNQPQHF
. | TRBJ2-7 | few | TRBV5-4 | TGTGCCAGCAGCTTGAAGCACACCTACGAGCAGTACTTC | CASSLKHTYEQYF
. | TRBJ1-2 | . | TRBV18 | TGTGCCAGCTCACGGGAGTGGGCCGCCCCTCTCTATGGCTACACCTTC | CASSREWAAPLYGYTF
TRBD1 | TRBJ1-1 | . | TRBV19 | TGTGCCAGTAGTATGGGGCCGGGCAGGGGGTTAGACACTGAAGCTTTCTTT | CASSMGPGRGLDTEAFF
. | TRBJ1-1 | . | TRBV7-9 | TGTGCCAGCAGCCCTGCCACTGAAGCTTTCTTT | CASSPATEAFF
. | TRBJ1-1 | . | TRBV4-2 | TGTGCCAGCAGCCAAGTCGGAGTAAACACTGAAGCTTTCTTT | CASSQVGVNTEAFF
. | TRBJ1-1 | . | TRBV28 | TGTGCCAGCACCACCTTCACTGAAGCTTTCTTT | CASTTFTEAFF
. | TRBJ2-2 | . | TRBV6-5 | TGTGCCAGCAGTTTAGCAGACAACGCGAACACCGGGGAGCTGTTTTTT | CASSLADNANTGELFF
. | TRBJ1-5 | . | TRBV6-2/TRBV6-3 | TGTGCCAGCAGTCCCCCTAATCAGCCCCAGCATTTT | CASSPPNQPQHF
. | TRBJ1-2 | . | TRBV20-1 | TGCAGTGCCCAGGGTATCGCTGGCTACACCTTC | CSAQGIAGYTF
TRBD1 | TRBJ2-5 | . | TRBV6-6 | TGTGCCAGCAGTACCCGGACAGGGGAGGTAGAGACCCAGTACTTC | CASSTRTGEVETQYF
. | TRBJ2-5 | . | TRBV7-2 | TGTGCCAGCAGCGACAGCTACCAAGAGACCCAGTACTTC | CASSDSYQETQYF
. | TRBJ2-2 | . | TRBV9 | TGTGCCAGCAGCGTCGGCGGCTCCACCGGGGAGCTGTTTTTT | CASSVGGSTGELFF
. | TRBJ1-3 | . | TRBV14 | TGTGCCAGCAGCCAAGGAGGTGGAAACACCATATATTTT | CASSQGGGNTIYF
. | TRBJ1-3 | . | TRBV9 | TGTGCCAGCAGCGTAGGTGACGGATACTCTGGAAACACCATATATTTT | CASSVGDGYSGNTIYF
TRBD1 | TRBJ2-7 | . | TRBV5-1 | TGCGCCAGCAGCGTTACAGGGGTCGACGAGCAGTACTTC | CASSVTGVDEQYF
TRBD2 | TRBJ2-3 | . | TRBV7-2 | TGTGCCAGCAGGGGACTAGCTACAGATACGCAGTATTTT | CASRGLATDTQYF
. | TRBJ1-3 | once | TRBV4-2 | TGTGCCAGCAGCCAAGAGGACGACTCTGGAAACACCATATATTTT | CASSQEDDSGNTIYF
. | TRBJ1-2 | . | TRBV11-3 | TGTGCCAGCAGCTTAGACTCCCCTAGGGGCTATGGCTACACCTTC | CASSLDSPRGYGYTF
. | TRBJ1-3 | . | TRBV19 | TGTGCCAGCTCAGGGGCATTTCTTGGAAACACCATATATTTT | CASSGAFLGNTIYF
. | TRBJ1-4 | . | TRBV27 | TGTGCCAGCAGTTTATCCGGGCAGCATAATGAAAAACTGTTTTTT | CASSLSGQHNEKLFF
TRBD1 | TRBJ1-2 | . | TRBV5-1 | TGCGCCAGCAGCTTGGCGGCGACAGGGGTAACCTATGGCTACACCTTC | CASSLAATGVTYGYTF
. | TRBJ2-6 | . | TRBV7-7 | TGTGCCAGCAGCGCACTGCCCTCTGGGGCCAACGTCCTGACTTTC | CASSALPSGANVLTF
. | TRBJ2-3 | . | TRBV7-3 | TGTGCCAGCAGCCCCCGGGGGGCGGGGTCAGATACGCAGTATTTT | CASSPRGAGSDTQYF
. | TRBJ1-5 | . | TRBV4-1 | TGCGCCAGCAGCCATGCGCTCAGTGATCAGCCCCAGCATTTT | CASSHALSDQPQHF
. | TRBJ2-1 | . | TRBV28 | TGTGCCAGCAGTTTCGCCGACAATGAGCAGTTCTTC | CASSFADNEQFF